The T cell receptor beta chain described here comes from a study of cytomegalovirus exposure and HLA in healthy donors. General study points: As a later analysis revealed, most CMV-associated TCR beta chains appeared HLA-restricted. Researchers reported in a later analysis that common viral pathogens appeared linked to several top clusters.

CDR3 length: 13 residues. The V end lost 7 bases, the J end lost 3 bases, and 10 bases lay between the germline ends. Germline V lookup: CDR1 MDHEN, CDR2 SYDVKM. Regarding this clone: Its antigen is unidentified.

Primers: 60 Vbeta forward and 13 Jbeta reverse. Repertoires were generated with immunoSEQ multiplex PCR, while TCRdb's copy carries only in-frame clones and drops some. The table records 150,000 to 200,000 clones, roughly 85% of them present only once. The TCR comes from a man aged 35-49 years in good health and CMV-seropositive. The gene calls are TRBV28 and TRBJ1-5; D might be TRBD1 (6 bases). The sequenced sample consisted of PBMCs. CDR3 DNA sequence: TGTGCCAGCAAAGGGACACCCAATCAGCCCCAGCATTTT. This sequence encodes CASKGTPNQPQHF.